These 21 T cell receptor beta chains originate from one sample sequenced in a study of T-cell reconstitution after alpha-beta-depleted transplantation in children. For TCRbeta, the library was prepared with unique molecular identifiers. Via MiXCR, TCRdb re-called the PCR reads, giving one row per CDR3 protein. This table has about 600,000 distinct CDR3 sequences, about an eighth appearing once. The starting material was PBMCs, mostly from graft donor cells, obtained 360 days after TCRalphabeta/CD19-depleted stem cell transplant. The receptors stem from a male patient under 18 who had a stem cell transplant for acute myeloid leukemia, so the T cells may come from the graft donor.

This clonotype was recorded a few times. This rearrangement joins TRBV28 to TRBJ2-1; 7 positions match TRBD2. The junction had 16 bases not matched to a gene; V was cut back by 5 bases and J by 15 bases. Per the germline V gene, CDR1 is MDHEN and CDR2 is SYDVKM. This CDR3 spans 14 amino acids. CDR3 coding DNA: TGTGCCAGCAGTCTATCACCTGTGACAGCGGGGATGTTCTTC. Protein sequence: CASSLSPVTAGMFF.

CDR3 protein: CASSSYDRDYEQYF. As DNA, the CDR3 is TGTGCCAGCAGCTCGTATGACAGGGACTACGAGCAGTACTTC. This chain joins TRBV7-2 and TRBJ2-7; 7 bases are a match to TRBD1. The CDR3 is 14 residues long. Trimming cost V 4 bases and J 3 bases; bases outside gene matches: 6. CDR1 and CDR2 (germline): SGHTA, FQGNSA. Full variable domain (outside the CDR3, taken from reference TRBV7-2 and TRBJ2-7): GAGVSQSPSNKVTEKGKDVELRCDPISGHTALYWYRQSLGQGLEFLIYFQGNSAPDKSGLPSDRFSAERTGGSVSTLTIQRTQQEDSAVYLCASSSYDRDYEQYFGPGTRLTVT.

The chain has TRBV6-2 or TRBV6-3 and TRBJ2-1; TRBD2 is a possible D gene (5 bases). Germline V gene lookup returns CDR1 MNHEY and CDR2 SVGEGT. V was cut by 6 bases and J by 11 bases, with 14 bases left in between. The CDR3 loop spans 12 amino acids. The CDR3 DNA reads as TGTGCCAGCAGGCCGGACTCCCCACAGCAGTTCTTC. Translating gives CASRPDSPQQFF.

This clonotype was counted only a few times. The chain couples TRBV13 to TRBJ2-3; 7 bases fit TRBD2. The germline V gene has CDR1 PRHDT and CDR2 FYEKMQ (reference sequence). Germline trimming cut 6 bases from V and 4 bases from J; bases unmatched to any gene: 16. The CDR3 is made up of 17 amino acids. CDR3 residues: CASSRGLGGRGADTQYF. The CDR3 DNA is TGTGCCAGCAGTAGAGGACTGGGCGGGAGAGGGGCAGATACGCAGTATTTT.

This clonotype was seen at least ten times. CDR3 sequence: CSVQGVDGGSSYNEQFF. The CDR3 nucleotides read TGCAGCGTACAGGGGGTCGACGGGGGAAGCTCCTACAATGAGCAGTTCTTC. The chain joins TRBV29-1 to TRBJ2-1; 8 nucleotides agree with TRBD1. The germline gives CDR1 SQVTM, CDR2 ANQGSEA. J lost 0 bases, V lost 6 bases, and 13 bases had no gene match. CDR3 length: 17 residues.

This clonotype turned up a few times. The chain carries TRBV24-1 and TRBJ2-5, with a possible D match to TRBD2 (5 bases). Trimming took off 3 bases at V and 7 bases at J, with 17 bases between the two ends. CDR3 size: 15 residues. Germline loops: CDR1 KGHDR, CDR2 SFDVKD. This chain's CDR3 is CATSDPRGARWTQYF. DNA of the CDR3: TGTGCCACCAGTGATCCCCGGGGAGCGAGATGGACCCAGTACTTC.

This clonotype was found many times. V and J are TRBV10-3 and TRBJ2-5, with TRBD2 matching over 10 bases. The CDR3 contains 16 residues. Germline V gene sequence: CDR1 ENHRY, CDR2 SYGVKD. V lost 8 bases and J lost 4; bases outside the gene matches: 13. The CDR3 region is CAIGEGLAGEGETQYF. In DNA form, the CDR3 reads TGTGCCATCGGGGAAGGGCTAGCGGGAGAAGGAGAGACCCAGTACTTC.

The rearrangement uses TRBV7-6 and TRBJ2-1, with 10 bases aligning to TRBD2. The CDR3 extends over 15 amino acids. Trimming cost V 5 bases and J 5 bases; bases outside gene matches: 6. Germline V lookup: CDR1 SGHVS, CDR2 FNYEAQ. For the CDR3, the DNA is TGTGCCAGCAGCCCCAATAGCGGGAGGAACAATGAGCAGTTCTTC. Encoded protein: CASSPNSGRNNEQFF.

The chain is built from TRBV28 and TRBJ2-7; tentative D call: TRBD1 (7 bases). This CDR3 comprises 13 residues. V dropped 7 bases and J dropped 5 bases, with 15 bases sitting between them. Per the germline V gene, CDR1 is MDHEN and CDR2 is SYDVKM. This chain's CDR3 is CASTDREVHEQYF. CDR3 bases: TGTGCCAGCACCGACAGGGAGGTCCACGAGCAGTACTTC.

This chain connects TRBV12-3 or TRBV12-4 to TRBJ2-2; D remains ambiguous. This CDR3 is built from 14 residues. V was trimmed by 6 bases and J by 0 bases, leaving 8 bases between them. The CDR3 DNA reads as TGTGCCAGCAGACCTCTACCGAACACCGGGGAGCTGTTTTTT. Residues: CASRPLPNTGELFF.

The chain has TRBV20-1 and TRBJ2-7, with 13 bases that match TRBD2. The germline gives CDR1 DFQATT, CDR2 SNEGSKA (reference sequence). Losses at the gene ends were 4 bases for V and 9 bases for J; bases not matched to a gene: 12. The CDR3 spans 15 residues. CDR3 amino acids: CSAMGLAGTRGGQYF. CDR3 nucleotides: TGCAGTGCTATGGGACTAGCGGGAACCCGAGGGGGGCAGTACTTC.

This clonotype was seen a few times. The chain links TRBV29-1 to TRBJ1-2; D gene unclear. V lost 7 bases to trimming and J lost 4 bases, with 10 bases between them. The CDR3 contains 11 residues. Germline values: CDR1 SQVTM, CDR2 ANQGSEA. CDR3 loop: CSATVGYGYTF. The CDR3 region has the DNA TGCAGCGCCACGGTTGGCTATGGCTACACCTTC. Supplemented by reference TRBV29-1 and TRBJ1-2, the full variable domain reads SAVISQKPSRDICQRGTSLTIQCQVDSQVTMMFWYRQQPGQSLTLIATANQGSEATYESGFVIDKFPISRPNLTFSTLTVSNMSPEDSSIYLCSATVGYGYTFGSGTRLTVV.

This clonotype was observed many times. The rearrangement uses TRBV20-1 and TRBJ2-1; D is undetermined. The germline V gene encodes CDR1 DFQATT and CDR2 SNEGSKA (reference sequence). Trimming took off 6 bases at V and 4 bases at J, with 7 bases between the two ends. This CDR3 region has 11 residues. This chain's CDR3 is CSAPGYNEQFF. In DNA, the CDR3 is TGCAGTGCCCCCGGATACAATGAGCAGTTCTTC.

This clonotype has just one count. CDR3 in DNA: TGTGCCATCGGCCCGGGACAGGACATTTCACCCCTCCACTTT. The encoded protein is CAIGPGQDISPLHF. This chain links TRBV10-3 with TRBJ1-6, with 8 bases that match TRBD1. The CDR3 length is 14 residues. Germline V gene data show CDR1 as ENHRY and CDR2 as SYGVKD. V lost 8 bases, J lost 9 bases, and 9 bases stayed unmatched.

This chain connects TRBV3-1 to TRBJ1-2; the D gene is possibly TRBD1 (6 bases). The V end lost 2 bases, the J end lost 8 bases, and 21 bases lay between the germline ends. CDR1 LGHDT and CDR2 YNNKEL come from the germline V gene (reference sequence). There are 16 residues in the CDR3. CDR3 sequence reads: CASSQPVGQTSWGYTF. In nucleotides, the CDR3 is TGTGCCAGCAGCCAACCCGTTGGACAGACCTCCTGGGGCTACACCTTC.

The rearrangement links TRBV2 to TRBJ2-7; TRBD1 aligns across 12 bases. CDR3 size: 18 residues. With 7 bases clipped from V and 3 bases from J, the junction kept 16 bases outside the gene matches. Germline V gene lookup returns CDR1 SNHLY and CDR2 FYNNEI. The CDR3 loop reads CASKRGGQGAVPYYEQYF. The CDR3 nucleotides are TGTGCCAGCAAGAGAGGGGGACAGGGGGCCGTTCCTTACTACGAGCAGTACTTC.

V and J are TRBV23-1 and TRBJ2-2; 7 positions agree with TRBD1. TRBV23-1 is filed as an ORF, its function uncertain. V dropped 0 bases and J dropped 7; count of bases not matched to a gene: 2. The CDR3 contains 14 residues. The CDR3 bases are TGCGCCAGCAGTCAATCCAGGACAGGCGGGGAGCTGTTTTTT. As protein: CASSQSRTGGELFF.

V is TRBV6-2 or TRBV6-3 and J is TRBJ2-1; TRBD2 agrees at 15 bases. Germline loops: CDR1 MNHEY, CDR2 SVGEGT. V lost 0 bases, J lost 6 bases, and 6 bases stayed unmatched. This CDR3 contains 18 residues. CDR3 sequence (DNA): TGTGCCAGCAGTTACTCGGGACTAGCGGGAGGCCACTCCAATGAGCAGTTCTTC. Amino acids: CASSYSGLAGGHSNEQFF.

This clonotype showed up just a few times. The chain employs TRBV28 and TRBJ1-6; D remains unclear. Deletions cut 4 bases from V and 8 bases from J, with 18 bases between. The germline V gene has CDR1 MDHEN and CDR2 SYDVKM. The CDR3 runs 16 residues. This CDR3 reads CASSSASGRKDSPLHF. The CDR3 coding sequence is TGTGCCAGCAGTTCCGCCTCGGGGAGAAAGGATTCACCCCTCCACTTT. The variable domain in full, with the rest retrieved from reference TRBV28 and TRBJ1-6, is DVKVTQSSRYLVKRTGEKVFLECVQDMDHENMFWYRQDPGLGLRLIYFSYDVKMKEKGDIPEGYSVSREKKERFSLILESASTNQTSMYLCASSSASGRKDSPLHFGNGTRLTVT.

CDR3 sequence: CSARRLGLAVTYEQYF. DNA for the CDR3: TGCAGTGCTAGAAGATTAGGACTAGCGGTAACCTACGAGCAGTACTTC. V usage is TRBV20-1 and J usage is TRBJ2-7; 10 nucleotides line up with TRBD2. V lost 2 bases, J lost 2 bases, and 9 bases stayed unmatched. Germline CDR1 DFQATT, CDR2 SNEGSKA (reference sequence). This CDR3 is 16 amino acids long.

V usage is TRBV12-3 or TRBV12-4 and J usage is TRBJ1-3, with a tentative D call TRBD1 (6 bases). The V end lost 3 bases, the J end lost 0 bases, and 12 bases lay between the germline ends. The CDR3 is 16 amino acids. As DNA, the CDR3 is TGTGCCAGCAGTTTGGACAGTATGGTCTCTGGAAACACCATATATTTT. It specifies CASSLDSMVSGNTIYF.